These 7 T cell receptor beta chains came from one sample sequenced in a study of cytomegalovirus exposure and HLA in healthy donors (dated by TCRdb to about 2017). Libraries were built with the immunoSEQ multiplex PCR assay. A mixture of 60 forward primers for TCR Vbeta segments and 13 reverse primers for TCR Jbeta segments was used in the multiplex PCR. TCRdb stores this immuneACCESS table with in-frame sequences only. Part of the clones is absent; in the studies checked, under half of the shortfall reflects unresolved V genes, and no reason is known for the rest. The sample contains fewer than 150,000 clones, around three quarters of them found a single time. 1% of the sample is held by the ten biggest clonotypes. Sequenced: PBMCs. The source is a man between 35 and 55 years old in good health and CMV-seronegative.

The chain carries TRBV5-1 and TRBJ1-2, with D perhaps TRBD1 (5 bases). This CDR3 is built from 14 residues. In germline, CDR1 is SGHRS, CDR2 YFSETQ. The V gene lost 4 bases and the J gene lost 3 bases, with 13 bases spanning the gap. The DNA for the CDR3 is TGCGCCAGCAGCGCGGACATACCCGACTATGGCTACACCTTC. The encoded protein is CASSADIPDYGYTF.

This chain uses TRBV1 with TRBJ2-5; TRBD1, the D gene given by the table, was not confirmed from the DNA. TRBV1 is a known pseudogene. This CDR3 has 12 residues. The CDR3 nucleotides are TGCACCAGCGGGGGCTGGCAAGAGACCCAGTACTTC. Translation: CTSGGWQETQYF.

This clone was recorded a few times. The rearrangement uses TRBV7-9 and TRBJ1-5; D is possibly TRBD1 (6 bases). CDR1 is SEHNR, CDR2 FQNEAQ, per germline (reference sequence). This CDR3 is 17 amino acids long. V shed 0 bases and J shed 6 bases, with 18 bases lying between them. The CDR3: CASSLAVAGEGIQPQHF. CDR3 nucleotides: TGTGCCAGCAGCTTAGCGGTAGCAGGGGAGGGTATTCAGCCCCAGCATTTT.

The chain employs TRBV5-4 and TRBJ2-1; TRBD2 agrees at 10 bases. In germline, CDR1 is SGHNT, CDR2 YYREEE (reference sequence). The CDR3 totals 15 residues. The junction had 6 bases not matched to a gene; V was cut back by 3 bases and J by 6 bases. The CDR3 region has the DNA TGTGCCAGCAGCTCCGGGACTAGCGCTGGCAATGAGCAGTTCTTC. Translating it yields CASSSGTSAGNEQFF.

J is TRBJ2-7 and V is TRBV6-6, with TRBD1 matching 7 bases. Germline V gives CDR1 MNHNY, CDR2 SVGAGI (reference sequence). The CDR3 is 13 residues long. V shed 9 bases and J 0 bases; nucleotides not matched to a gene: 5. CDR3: CASTTGISYEQYF. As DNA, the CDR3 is TGTGCCAGTACGACAGGGATCTCCTACGAGCAGTACTTC.

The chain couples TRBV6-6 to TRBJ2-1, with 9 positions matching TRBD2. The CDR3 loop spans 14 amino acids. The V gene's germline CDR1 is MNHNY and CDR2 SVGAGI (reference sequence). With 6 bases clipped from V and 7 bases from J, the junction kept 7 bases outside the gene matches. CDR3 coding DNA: TGTGCCAGCAGGGCGGGGGGGGCATGGAATGAGCAGTTCTTC. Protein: CASRAGGAWNEQFF.

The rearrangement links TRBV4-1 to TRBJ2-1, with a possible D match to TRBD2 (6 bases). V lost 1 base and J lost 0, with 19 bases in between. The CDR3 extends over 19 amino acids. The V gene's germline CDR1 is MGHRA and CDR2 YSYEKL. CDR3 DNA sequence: TGCGCCAGCAGCCAAGGTGAAGGACGCGGGATTTCCTCCTACAATGAGCAGTTCTTC. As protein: CASSQGEGRGISSYNEQFF.